A selection of T cell receptor beta chains follows, all from one sample in a study of metastatic and nonmetastatic thyroid tumors. MiXCR was used by TCRdb to re-call the PCR reads. The sample records about 21,000 clones, approximately 12% being singletons. The sample taken for sequencing was blood. The receptor set was obtained from a female donor with papillary thyroid cancer or a benign thyroid nodule (not recorded which). Some clones in this sample may be carry-over from other donors' samples. Both conserved end residues are part of each CDR3. Fields, in order: clone size, J gene, D gene, V gene, CDR3 DNA, CDR3 protein. D genes are given only for firm matches. Clone size is stated in some rows and not others, as once, few, many or a class when expanded.

size: many; J: TRBJ1-2; D: NA; V: TRBV20-1; DNA: TGCAGTGTTCTTACAGGGCGTAACTATGGCTACACCTTC; CDR3: CSVLTGRNYGYTF
size: many; J: TRBJ2-2; D: TRBD2; V: TRBV11-3; DNA: TGTGCCAGCAGCCTGGGACTAGCGGAGAACACCGGGGAGCTGTTTTTT; CDR3: CASSLGLAENTGELFF
size: medium-sized; J: TRBJ1-5; D: NA; V: TRBV28; DNA: TGTGCCAGCAGCTGGGGCAATCAGCCCCAGCATTTT; CDR3: CASSWGNQPQHF
size: many; J: TRBJ2-1; D: NA; V: TRBV5-4; DNA: TGTGCCAGCAGTCTGACCAATGAGCAGTTCTTC; CDR3: CASSLTNEQFF
size: many; J: TRBJ1-1; D: NA; V: TRBV7-2; DNA: TGTGCCAGCAGCTTACACCGCCTGGTAGGGGGTACCGCTGAAGCTTTCTTT; CDR3: CASSLHRLVGGTAEAFF
size: medium-sized; J: TRBJ1-2; D: NA; V: TRBV6-1; DNA: TGTGCCAGCCGGGTCTCTTTTGACTATGGCTACACCTTC; CDR3: CASRVSFDYGYTF
size: many; J: TRBJ2-7; D: NA; V: TRBV5-6; DNA: TGTGCCAGCAGCTTGGTGGGTGCCCGCGAGCAGTACTTC; CDR3: CASSLVGAREQYF
size: NA; J: TRBJ2-7; D: NA; V: TRBV6-1; DNA: TGTGCCAGCTCAGCTTCTGGTGAGCAGTACTTC; CDR3: CASSASGEQYF
size: many; J: TRBJ2-5; D: TRBD2; V: TRBV15; DNA: TGTGCCACCAGCAGGCGGACTAGCGGGGGAGGGGAGACCCAGTACTTC; CDR3: CATSRRTSGGGETQYF
size: many; J: TRBJ1-5; D: NA; V: TRBV4-2; DNA: TGTGCCAGCAGCCAAGATCTCGCCAGCAATCAGCCCCAGCATTTT; CDR3: CASSQDLASNQPQHF
size: many; J: TRBJ2-2; D: NA; V: TRBV14; DNA: TGTGCCAGCAGCCAAGCGGCAGCCACCGGGGAGCTGTTTTTT; CDR3: CASSQAAATGELFF
size: many; J: TRBJ1-4; D: TRBD1; V: TRBV20-1; DNA: TGCAGTGCTATAGGGGGCGCGGCTAATGAAAAACTGTTTTTT; CDR3: CSAIGGAANEKLFF
size: many; J: TRBJ1-1; D: NA; V: TRBV19; DNA: TGTGCCAGTAGTACTGAGGCAGGGAACACTGAAGCTTTCTTT; CDR3: CASSTEAGNTEAFF
size: many; J: TRBJ1-2; D: NA; V: TRBV18; DNA: TGTGCCAGCTCACAAAATAACTATGGCTACACCTTC; CDR3: CASSQNNYGYTF
size: NA; J: TRBJ2-7; D: NA; V: TRBV11-2; DNA: TGTGCCAGCAGCTCTATTAGCGCGGACCACCCCTACGAGCAGTACTTC; CDR3: CASSSISADHPYEQYF
size: NA; J: TRBJ2-2; D: TRBD1; V: TRBV28; DNA: TGTGCCAGCAGTTTTCAGGACAGGGGGCGACGAACCGGGGAGCTGTTTTTT; CDR3: CASSFQDRGRRTGELFF
size: many; J: TRBJ1-4; D: NA; V: TRBV10-3; DNA: TGTGCCATCAGTGCAGCGGGGAGTGAAAAACTGTTTTTT; CDR3: CAISAAGSEKLFF
size: many; J: TRBJ1-1; D: TRBD1; V: TRBV6-1; DNA: TGTGCCAGCAGTCCGGGACAGGGGGCGCGATTAACTGAAGCTTTCTTT; CDR3: CASSPGQGARLTEAFF
size: NA; J: TRBJ2-7; D: TRBD1; V: TRBV6-1; DNA: TGTGCCAGCAGTGAAGAAGGACAGGGCTCCTACGAGCAGTACTTC; CDR3: CASSEEGQGSYEQYF
size: NA; J: TRBJ1-4; D: NA; V: TRBV6-1; DNA: TGTGCCAGCAGTCAACCCTCTTTATTCGTTGAAAAACTGTTTTTT; CDR3: CASSQPSLFVEKLFF
size: many; J: TRBJ2-3; D: TRBD2; V: TRBV12-3/TRBV12-4; DNA: TGTGCCAGCCAGCGGGGGGGCCGAATTGGCACAGATACGCAGTATTTT; CDR3: CASQRGGRIGTDTQYF
size: many; J: TRBJ2-2; D: NA; V: TRBV24-1; DNA: TGTGCCACCAGTGCTCCACTAGCGAACACCGGGGAGCTGTTTTTT; CDR3: CATSAPLANTGELFF
size: many; J: TRBJ1-2; D: TRBD1; V: TRBV4-3; DNA: TGCGCCAGCAGCCAAGATCGGGGGGACAGGGGCCGCGGCTACACCTTC; CDR3: CASSQDRGDRGRGYTF
size: many; J: TRBJ2-4; D: NA; V: TRBV7-2; DNA: TGTGCCAGCAGCCAAGGAGCCAAAAACATTCAGTACTTC; CDR3: CASSQGAKNIQYF
size: NA; J: TRBJ2-7; D: NA; V: TRBV4-1; DNA: TGCGCCAGCAGCCAAGTCCGGGGGACCGTGACCTACGAGCAGTACTTC; CDR3: CASSQVRGTVTYEQYF
size: once; J: TRBJ2-1; D: NA; V: TRBV7-2; DNA: TGTGCCAGCATCGCAGCACAGGACCTGGAGCAGTTCTTC; CDR3: CASIAAQDLEQFF
size: many; J: TRBJ1-4; D: NA; V: TRBV28; DNA: TGTGCCAGCAGTTTAGGGCAGGGGTGGGAAAAACTGTTTTTT; CDR3: CASSLGQGWEKLFF
size: many; J: TRBJ1-1; D: NA; V: TRBV19; DNA: TGTGCCAGTAGTATGTATCCGGTGAACACTGAAGCTTTCTTT; CDR3: CASSMYPVNTEAFF
size: many; J: TRBJ2-3; D: TRBD1; V: TRBV6-4; DNA: TGTGCCAGCAGTGTGGGGACAGGGGAAGATACGCAGTATTTT; CDR3: CASSVGTGEDTQYF
size: NA; J: TRBJ2-6; D: NA; V: TRBV6-2/TRBV6-3; DNA: TGTGCCAGCAGAGGGGCGTCGGGGGACAACGTCCAGACTTTC; CDR3: CASRGASGDNVQTF
size: many; J: TRBJ2-5; D: NA; V: TRBV4-2; DNA: TGTGCCAGCAGCCCTTCAATCGAGGGCCCGATCCAAGAGACCCAGTACTTC; CDR3: CASSPSIEGPIQETQYF
size: many; J: TRBJ1-1; D: NA; V: TRBV12-3/TRBV12-4; DNA: TGTGCCAGCAGCGACGGACCCATGAACACTGAAGCTTTCTTT; CDR3: CASSDGPMNTEAFF
size: many; J: TRBJ1-3; D: TRBD1; V: TRBV20-1; DNA: TGCAGTGCTAGAGATGGCAGGGGGTCTGGAAACACCATATATTTT; CDR3: CSARDGRGSGNTIYF
size: many; J: TRBJ1-1; D: NA; V: TRBV7-6; DNA: TGTGCCAGCAGCTTAGAACCAGGGGAGACCACTGAAGCTTTCTTT; CDR3: CASSLEPGETTEAFF
size: NA; J: TRBJ1-2; D: NA; V: TRBV20-1; DNA: TGCAGTGCCACCCGTACAGCTATGTATTGCTACACCTTC; CDR3: CSATRTAMYCYTF
size: few; J: TRBJ1-1; D: NA; V: TRBV5-4; DNA: TGTGCCAGCAGCCCCAGCGCGGGGATGAACACTGAAGCTTTCTTT; CDR3: CASSPSAGMNTEAFF
size: many; J: TRBJ2-7; D: NA; V: TRBV19; DNA: TGTGCCAGTAGTACTACAGGGAGCTCCTACGAGCAGTACTTC; CDR3: CASSTTGSSYEQYF
size: many; J: TRBJ1-1; D: NA; V: TRBV11-2; DNA: TGTGCCAGCAGCTCCAAGGGGGTTCTGGACACTGAAGCTCTCTTT; CDR3: CASSSKGVLDTEALF
size: medium-sized; J: TRBJ2-1; D: TRBD1; V: TRBV6-1; DNA: TGTGCCAGCAGCAGACAGGGGGATAGCTCCTACAATGAGCAGTTCTTC; CDR3: CASSRQGDSSYNEQFF
size: NA; J: TRBJ1-2; D: NA; V: TRBV4-1; DNA: TGCGCCAGCAGCTACCTGTTGACCAGCTATGGCTACACCTTC; CDR3: CASSYLLTSYGYTF
size: many; J: TRBJ1-5; D: NA; V: TRBV5-5; DNA: TGTGCCAGCAGCTTGGACAAAGGCAATCAGCCCCAGCATTTT; CDR3: CASSLDKGNQPQHF
size: many; J: TRBJ2-3; D: NA; V: TRBV20-1; DNA: TGCAGTGCTCCCACTAGCACAGATACGCAGTATTTT; CDR3: CSAPTSTDTQYF
size: NA; J: TRBJ2-4; D: TRBD1; V: TRBV9; DNA: TGTGCCAGCAGCACCCGAGGACAGGGGGGCACCAAAAACATTCAGTACTTC; CDR3: CASSTRGQGGTKNIQYF
size: many; J: TRBJ1-1; D: TRBD1; V: TRBV12-3/TRBV12-4; DNA: TGTGCCAGCTCCCTCCGGGTGGCCACAGGGGGAAACACTGAAGCTTTCTTT; CDR3: CASSLRVATGGNTEAFF
size: many; J: TRBJ1-5; D: NA; V: TRBV5-6; DNA: TGTGCCAGCAGCTTGTATAGCGGGACCCGCAATCAGCCCCAGCATTTT; CDR3: CASSLYSGTRNQPQHF
size: few; J: TRBJ2-2; D: NA; V: TRBV6-2/TRBV6-3; DNA: TGTGCCAGCACTCGGCTAGCGTCCGGGGAGCTGTTTTTT; CDR3: CASTRLASGELFF
size: NA; J: TRBJ1-1; D: NA; V: TRBV28; DNA: TGTGCCAGCATTCATCCGGGCTCAGGGCCCACTGAAGCTTTCTTT; CDR3: CASIHPGSGPTEAFF
size: NA; J: TRBJ2-5; D: NA; V: TRBV7-2; DNA: TGTGCCAGCAGCTTAGTGGGGCTAGCTGGGGGGAGGGAGACCCAGTACTTC; CDR3: CASSLVGLAGGRETQYF
size: many; J: TRBJ1-2; D: NA; V: TRBV30; DNA: TGTGCCTGGAGAACTGGGGGGAAGGGCTACACCTTC; CDR3: CAWRTGGKGYTF
size: NA; J: TRBJ1-6; D: NA; V: TRBV11-2; DNA: TGTGCCAGCAGCTTATCCCTTGCTGGTCAGTACTATAATTCACCCCTCCACTTT; CDR3: CASSLSLAGQYYNSPLHF
size: many; J: TRBJ2-2; D: TRBD1; V: TRBV7-7; DNA: TGTGCTAGCAGCCCCGGACAGGGGCGCACCGGGGAGCTGTTTTTT; CDR3: CASSPGQGRTGELFF
size: many; J: TRBJ2-7; D: NA; V: TRBV5-1; DNA: TGCGCCAGCAGCTTGGAGACAGCCTCCTACGAGCAGTACTTC; CDR3: CASSLETASYEQYF
size: many; J: TRBJ1-5; D: NA; V: TRBV10-2; DNA: TGCGCCAGCAGTCCTGGGCAGATTAATCAGCCCCAGCATTTT; CDR3: CASSPGQINQPQHF
size: many; J: TRBJ2-2; D: TRBD1; V: TRBV20-1; DNA: TGCAGTGCTAGAGATCAGGCTCGGGTCCTTACCGGGACAGTGAACACCGGGGAGCTGTTTTTT; CDR3: CSARDQARVLTGTVNTGELFF
size: many; J: TRBJ2-2; D: NA; V: TRBV12-3/TRBV12-4; DNA: TGTGCCAGCAGTTTCCCGGGCAGGAACACCGGGGAGCTGTTTTTT; CDR3: CASSFPGRNTGELFF
size: many; J: TRBJ2-3; D: TRBD2; V: TRBV10-2; DNA: TGCGCCAGCAGCCCAGCGGGGGTTGCAGATACGCAGTATTTT; CDR3: CASSPAGVADTQYF